These T cell receptor beta chains were read from a single sample in a study of T cells in Graves' hyperthyroidism and ophthalmopathy. TCRdb used MiXCR to reprocess the multiplex PCR reads, holding one entry per CDR3 protein. The sample shows about 500,000 distinct CDR3 sequences, more than 15% of them seen only once. The sequenced sample was blood. These receptors all come from a woman under 40 with Graves' ophthalmopathy. Both conserved end residues are trimmed from each CDR3. The order of the fields is J gene, V gene, CDR3 protein.

TRBJ1-4 TRBV20-1 SASEGEEEKLF
TRBJ2-2 TRBV5-4 ASALTWVNTGELF
TRBJ2-7 TRBV28 ASSFRLVDEQY
TRBJ2-5 TRBV6-2/TRBV6-3 ASSHREVTQY
TRBJ2-1 TRBV24-1 ATSGAGWGNEQF
TRBJ1-1 TRBV20-1 SATREMNTEAF
TRBJ2-3 TRBV7-2 ASSSLGTDTQY
TRBJ1-2 TRBV4-1 ASSQTWLNYGYT
TRBJ2-1 TRBV7-2 ASRLSGRDEQF
TRBJ2-3 TRBV20-1 SARGASGITDTQY
TRBJ2-1 TRBV29-1 SVEVGLSPF
TRBJ1-6 TRBV19 ASRHDRDKSPLH
TRBJ2-3 TRBV28 ASSSGGQWDTQY
TRBJ2-5 TRBV5-6 ASSRTGWQETQY
TRBJ1-1 TRBV30 AWSPLANTEAF
TRBJ1-5 TRBV19 ASSIELDINQPQH
TRBJ1-4 TRBV3-1 ASSQDVRGATNEKLF
TRBJ2-1 TRBV28 ASSPLQSGSSYNEQF
TRBJ1-3 TRBV11-2 ASGLIGNTIY
TRBJ1-4 TRBV28 ASSSPGQLIALF
TRBJ1-1 TRBV5-1 ASSLAQINTEAF
TRBJ2-1 TRBV28 ASSPLVEGANEQF
TRBJ1-6 TRBV6-1 ASSERGLPLH
TRBJ2-1 TRBV12-3/TRBV12-4 ASSRSPGTVSDEQF
TRBJ2-1 TRBV28 ASKETDRVGNEQF
TRBJ2-7 TRBV18 ASSRLMGAHRSYEQY
TRBJ1-1 TRBV6-1 ASSDNQPRYTEAF
TRBJ2-4 TRBV12-3/TRBV12-4 ASSSGLSKNIQY
TRBJ1-3 TRBV9 ASSVGGDTIY
TRBJ1-2 TRBV25-1 ASSELGEDRNGYT
TRBJ1-5 TRBV28 ASRPPTGSGQPQH
TRBJ1-1 TRBV5-5 ASTLGGRNTEAF
TRBJ2-1 TRBV2 ASSEGSASGGHNEQF
TRBJ2-2 TRBV19 ASQAGVENTGELF
TRBJ1-2 TRBV10-2 ASSEMPYYGYT
TRBJ2-5 TRBV2 ASSEGGAGTQY
TRBJ1-4 TRBV15 ATSRGGQGEKLF
TRBJ2-1 TRBV11-3 ASSLGRGSNEQF
TRBJ2-1 TRBV10-3 AVSASLRDRYNEQF
TRBJ2-1 TRBV28 ASSLFGMGVGKDRVYNEQF
TRBJ1-2 TRBV27 ASSLEVASRET
TRBJ2-3 TRBV28 ASSLPGRGSTDTQY
TRBJ1-2 TRBV28 ASSLWAALGGGYT
TRBJ2-7 TRBV20-1 SAYSGTADEQY
TRBJ1-5 TRBV12-3/TRBV12-4 ASSLALSGARRQPQH
TRBJ2-5 TRBV24-1 ATSDLVGAGGGETQY
TRBJ2-7 TRBV5-8 ASSLDRGRSSEQY